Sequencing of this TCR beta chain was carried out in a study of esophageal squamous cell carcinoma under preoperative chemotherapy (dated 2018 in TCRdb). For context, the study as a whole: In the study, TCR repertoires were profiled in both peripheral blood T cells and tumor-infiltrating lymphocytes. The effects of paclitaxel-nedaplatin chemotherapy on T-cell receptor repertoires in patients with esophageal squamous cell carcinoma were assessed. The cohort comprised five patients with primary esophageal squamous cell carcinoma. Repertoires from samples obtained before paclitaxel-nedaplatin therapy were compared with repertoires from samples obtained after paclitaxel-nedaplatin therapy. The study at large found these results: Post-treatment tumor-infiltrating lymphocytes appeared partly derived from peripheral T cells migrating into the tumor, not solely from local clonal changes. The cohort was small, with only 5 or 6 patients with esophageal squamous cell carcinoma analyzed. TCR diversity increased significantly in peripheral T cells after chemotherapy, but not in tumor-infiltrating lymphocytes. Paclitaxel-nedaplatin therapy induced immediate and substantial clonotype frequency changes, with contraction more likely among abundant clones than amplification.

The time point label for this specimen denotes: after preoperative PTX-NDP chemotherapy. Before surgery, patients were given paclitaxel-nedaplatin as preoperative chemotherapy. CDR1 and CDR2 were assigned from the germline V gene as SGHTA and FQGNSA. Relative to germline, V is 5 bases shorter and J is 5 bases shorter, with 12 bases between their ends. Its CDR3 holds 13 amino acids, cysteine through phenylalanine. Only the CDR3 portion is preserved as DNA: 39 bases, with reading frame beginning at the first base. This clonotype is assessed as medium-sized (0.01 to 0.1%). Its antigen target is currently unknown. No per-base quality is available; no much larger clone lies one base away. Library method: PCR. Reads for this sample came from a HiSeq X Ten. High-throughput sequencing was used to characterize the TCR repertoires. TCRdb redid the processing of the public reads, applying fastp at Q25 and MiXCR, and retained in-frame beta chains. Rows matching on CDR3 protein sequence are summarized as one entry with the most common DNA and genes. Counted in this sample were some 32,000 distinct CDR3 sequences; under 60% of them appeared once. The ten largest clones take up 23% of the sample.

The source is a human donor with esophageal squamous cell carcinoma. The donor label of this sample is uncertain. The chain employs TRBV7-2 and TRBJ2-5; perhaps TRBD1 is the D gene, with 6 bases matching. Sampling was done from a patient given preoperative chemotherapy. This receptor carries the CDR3 CASSQNRAETQYF. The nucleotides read TGTGCCAGCAGCCAGAACAGGGCGGAGACCCAGTACTTC.